The 20 T cell receptor beta chains below all came from one sample that was sequenced in a study of blood T cell repertoires in COVID-19. Some clones are missing from TCRdb's copy, which holds only in-frame ones; the method was immunoSEQ multiplex PCR. Of 300,000 or so clones in the sample, 85% were seen once. Sequences were obtained from peripheral blood. These receptors all stem from a woman aged 45-60 years with active or convalescent COVID-19.

The chain employs TRBV2 and TRBJ2-7; 7 positions match TRBD2. The CDR3 is made up of 14 amino acids. Germline assignment: CDR1 SNHLY and CDR2 FYNNEI. V gave up 6 bases and J gave up 6 bases; unmatched junction bases: 11. The CDR3 DNA follows: TGTGCCAGCAGCCAAAATGGCGGGGGAGGCGAGCAGTACTTC. This codes for CASSQNGGGGEQYF.

The rearrangement joins TRBV29-1 to TRBJ1-4; 9 bases match TRBD1. Germline lookup yields CDR1 SQVTM and CDR2 ANQGSEA. There are 13 residues in the CDR3. Trimming at V came to 7 bases and at J to 8 bases, leaving 8 bases not matched to a gene. CDR3 nucleotide sequence: TGCAGCGCCTTACAGGGGGCTGGGGAAAAACTGTTTTTT. Its protein is CSALQGAGEKLFF.

The CDR3 sequence is CATSRDIYRGEQYF. In DNA form, the CDR3 reads TGTGCCACCAGCAGAGATATTTACCGGGGCGAGCAGTACTTC. The chain joins TRBV15 to TRBJ2-7; D possibly corresponds to TRBD2 (5 bases). Germline loops: CDR1 LNHNV, CDR2 YYDKDF (reference sequence). The length of the CDR3 is 14 residues. With 0 bases removed from V and 6 bases from J, the gap between germline ends came to 12 bases.

In regard to this clone: Other DNA sequences in the same sample also yield this CDR3. This chain joins TRBV18 and TRBJ2-7; 9 positions agree with TRBD1. Trimming took 6 bases from V and 2 from J; bases not matched to a gene: 5. This CDR3 is 14 amino acids long. The V gene's germline CDR1 is KGHSH and CDR2 LQKENI. The CDR3 DNA follows: TGTGCCAGCTCCCCGGGACAGGGCCCCTACGAGCAGTACTTC. Translated: CASSPGQGPYEQYF.

The table lists this clone with a count of one. The chain links TRBV27 to TRBJ1-5, with D perhaps TRBD1 (5 bases). Trimming pared 2 bases from V and 4 bases from J, leaving 15 bases between. This CDR3 is 16 amino acids long. Per the germline V gene, CDR1 is MNHEY and CDR2 is SMNVEV (reference sequence). DNA of the CDR3: TGTGCCAGCAGTTTAGGTCGCCCAGGGTCGAATCAGCCCCAGCATTTT. Protein sequence: CASSLGRPGSNQPQHF.

The CDR3 sequence: CASSLAGQHQETQYF. DNA for the CDR3: TGCGCCAGCAGCTTGGCCGGACAGCACCAAGAGACCCAGTACTTC. The chain carries TRBV5-1 and TRBJ2-5, with D possibly being TRBD1 (6 bases). Germline-derived CDR1 and CDR2 are SGHRS and YFSETQ. This CDR3 is 15 amino acids long. The V gene lost 0 bases and the J gene lost 0 bases, with 9 bases spanning the gap.

This chain uses TRBV28 with TRBJ1-2; D unresolved. This CDR3 spans 12 amino acids. CDR1 and CDR2 from the germline V gene are MDHEN and SYDVKM. V dropped 2 bases and J dropped 3 bases, with 4 bases sitting between them. The CDR3 coding sequence is TGTGCCAGCAGTTTACAGGACTATGGCTACACCTTC. It yields the protein CASSLQDYGYTF.

The CDR3, as DNA: TGTGCCAGCAGTTACCGGGACAGCTCCTACAATGAGCAGTTCTTC. Its protein is CASSYRDSSYNEQFF. This chain uses TRBV6-5 with TRBJ2-1; 7 bases align to TRBD1. V lost 2 bases, J lost 0 bases, and 1 base stayed unmatched. The CDR3 is 15 residues long. From germline, CDR1 is MNHEY and CDR2 SVGAGI.

The chain employs TRBV30 and TRBJ1-4; D remains unclear. Looked up from germline, CDR1 is GTSNPN and CDR2 is SVGIG (reference sequence). The V end was cut by 1 base, the J end by 8 bases, with 8 bases between. The CDR3 spans 12 residues. DNA for the CDR3: TGTGCCTGGAGTGGCCTGGCCGAAAAACTGTTTTTT. It translates to CAWSGLAEKLFF.

This chain joins TRBV2 and TRBJ1-1, with 8 nucleotides matching TRBD1. The length of the CDR3 is 12 residues. Germline CDR1 and CDR2: SNHLY and FYNNEI. With 6 bases clipped from V and 6 bases from J, the junction kept 3 bases outside the gene matches. The CDR3 sequence: CASSGQGPEAFF. For the CDR3, the DNA is TGTGCCAGCAGCGGACAGGGCCCTGAAGCTTTCTTT.

The J gene is TRBJ2-1, the V gene TRBV11-2, with TRBD2 matching 8 bases. From germline, CDR1 is SGHAT and CDR2 FQNNGV. The CDR3 sequence is 17 residues long. V shed 2 bases and J 6 bases; nucleotides not matched to a gene: 12. The CDR3 nucleotides read TGTGCCAGCAGCTTATCGATCGGGAGGGGTAGCGGCAATGAGCAGTTCTTC. Translated, it gives CASSLSIGRGSGNEQFF.

This chain links TRBV29-1 with TRBJ2-5, with D unclear. Trimming took 0 bases from V and 7 from J, leaving 9 bases between them. This CDR3 is 12 amino acids long. The V gene's germline CDR1 is SQVTM and CDR2 ANQGSEA. This CDR3 reads CSVEDGVATQYF. The CDR3 nucleotides read TGCAGCGTTGAAGACGGAGTTGCGACCCAGTACTTC.

V is TRBV5-5 and J is TRBJ1-2; D not resolved. V was trimmed by 7 bases and J by 2 bases, leaving 15 bases between them. CDR3 length: 14 residues. In germline, CDR1 is SGHKS, CDR2 YYEKEE (reference sequence). Here the CDR3 reads CASSLTPSNYGYTF. The CDR3 coding sequence is TGTGCCAGCTCCCTTACCCCTAGCAACTATGGCTACACCTTC.

J is TRBJ1-1 and V is TRBV12-3 or TRBV12-4, with D perhaps matching TRBD1 (6 bases). The CDR3 has 12 residues. The germline V and J ends were trimmed by 1 base and 10 bases, with 10 bases remaining between them. The CDR3 reads CASSLDRARAFF. The CDR3 DNA sequence: TGTGCCAGCAGTTTAGACAGGGCAAGAGCTTTCTTT.

The chain employs TRBV9 and TRBJ2-3, with TRBD2 as a possible D gene (6 bases). CDR3 length: 14 amino acids. V was clipped by 6 bases and J by 2 bases, with 13 bases between them. CDR1 is SGDLS and CDR2 is YYNGEE in the germline V gene. The CDR3 region has the DNA TGTGCCAGCAAGCGGGCGGGACCCACAGATACGCAGTATTTT. Protein product: CASKRAGPTDTQYF.

This chain links TRBV19 with TRBJ1-1; maybe TRBD1 (5 bases). V was cut by 10 bases and J by 0 bases, with 12 bases left in between. The CDR3 consists of 13 residues. Germline CDR1 reads LNHDA; CDR2 reads SQIVND (reference sequence). This CDR3 is CATSRGMNTEAFF. Here the CDR3 DNA reads TGTGCCACCTCTCGGGGGATGAACACTGAAGCTTTCTTT.

J is TRBJ2-2 and V is TRBV9, with 9 bases that match TRBD1. The CDR3 totals 17 residues. The V and J ends lost 4 bases and 7 bases, in that order; junction bases with no gene match: 14. Germline assignment: CDR1 SGDLS and CDR2 YYNGEE. The CDR3 DNA follows: TGTGCCAGCAGCATTAGGAGCGGACAGGGGCTGGACGGGGAGCTGTTTTTT. Translated, it gives CASSIRSGQGLDGELFF. Full variable domain (rest looked up from reference TRBV9 and TRBJ2-2): DSGVTQTPKHLITATGQRVTLRCSPRSGDLSVYWYQQSLDQGLQFLIQYYNGEERAKGNILERFSAQQFPDLHSELNLSSLELGDSALYFCASSIRSGQGLDGELFFGEGSRLTVL.

V gene TRBV30 combines with J gene TRBJ2-3, with 7 positions matching TRBD1. Germline trimming cut 2 bases from V and 1 base from J; bases unmatched to any gene: 3. Germline values: CDR1 GTSNPN, CDR2 SVGIG (reference sequence). The CDR3 contains 14 residues. The CDR3 loop is CAWSRGQGTDTQYF. CDR3 nucleotide sequence: TGTGCCTGGAGTCGAGGACAGGGCACAGATACGCAGTATTTT.

This chain joins TRBV18 and TRBJ2-1; 8 nucleotides align to TRBD2. The CDR3 sequence is 13 residues long. V trimming: 5 bases; J trimming: 9 bases; junction bases outside the gene matches: 6. Germline CDR1 is KGHSH and CDR2 is LQKENI. The CDR3 coding sequence is TGTGCCAGCTCAGGTAGCGGGACTGGTGAGCAGTTCTTC. Its translation: CASSGSGTGEQFF.

The genes are TRBV4-2 and TRBJ1-4; 12 positions agree with TRBD1. V gave up 3 bases and J gave up 2 bases; unmatched junction bases: 7. The V gene's germline CDR1 is LGHNA and CDR2 YNFKEQ. The CDR3 covers 18 residues. CDR3 bases: TGTGCCAGCAGCCAGGAGGGACAGGGGGCTAGGACTAATGAAAAACTGTTTTTT. It specifies CASSQEGQGARTNEKLFF.